These 5 T cell receptor beta chains were sequenced from one sample in a study of blood T cell repertoires in COVID-19. Only in-frame clones appear in the TCRdb table, and some are missing; sequencing was by immunoSEQ multiplex PCR. The table shows approximately 210,000 clones, with roughly 91% occurring only once. Sequencing input: PBMCs or T cells enriched from blood (not recorded which). All receptors derive from a man aged 25 to 40 in a cohort exposed to, infected with or recovered from COVID-19 (not recorded which).

The chain recombines TRBV4-1 with TRBJ2-7, with 7 bases identical to TRBD2. This CDR3 has 15 residues. Germline V gene lookup returns CDR1 MGHRA and CDR2 YSYEKL. Trimming took 0 bases from V and 4 from J; bases not matched to a gene: 6. The CDR3 spells CASSQDPGRLYEQYF. CDR3 DNA sequence: TGCGCCAGCAGCCAAGATCCCGGGAGGTTGTACGAGCAGTACTTC.

The chain carries TRBV11-2 and TRBJ1-1, with 7 bases aligning to TRBD1. CDR1 is SGHAT, CDR2 FQNNGV, per germline. Losses at the gene ends were 5 bases for V and 4 bases for J; bases not matched to a gene: 10. This CDR3 is built from 15 residues. As DNA, the CDR3 is TGTGCCAGCAGCCCTCCGAGGGGGCTGGGCACTGAAGCTTTCTTT. This translates into CASSPPRGLGTEAFF.

This clone showed up just once. The chain employs TRBV28 and TRBJ1-5; no firm D call. The CDR3 consists of 17 residues. Germline values: CDR1 MDHEN, CDR2 SYDVKM. V shed 6 bases and J shed 0 bases, with 18 bases lying between them. CDR3 nucleotides: TGTGCCAGCAGCAAGACCGGGAGCCGCAATAGCAATCAGCCCCAGCATTTT. Its translation is CASSKTGSRNSNQPQHF.

This chain links TRBV2 with TRBJ1-1; D call uncertain. The germline CDR1 and CDR2 sequences are SNHLY and FYNNEI. The CDR3 runs to 13 residues. The ends were cut back, 1 base at V and 6 bases at J, with 9 bases in the middle. CDR3 protein: CASSEVRGAEAFF. The DNA for the CDR3 is TGTGCCAGCAGTGAAGTTCGGGGAGCTGAAGCTTTCTTT.

This clone came up once. The chain recombines TRBV2 with TRBJ2-2, with TRBD2 as a possible D gene (7 bases). Trimming shortened V by 7 bases and J by 3 bases, and 15 bases separated the two germline ends. This CDR3 has 15 residues. The V gene's germline CDR1 is SNHLY and CDR2 FYNNEI. CDR3 bases: TGTGCCAGCAAGAGGGGGGGAGTCGACACCGGGGAGCTGTTTTTT. Encoded protein: CASKRGGVDTGELFF.